These T cell receptor beta chains were read from a single sample in a study of blood T cell repertoires in COVID-19. Some clones are missing from TCRdb's copy, which holds only in-frame ones; the method was immunoSEQ multiplex PCR. In the table there are about 83,000 clones, around 84% of which are singletons. The sequencing sample was made of peripheral blood. Receptors originate from an elderly man with active or convalescent COVID-19. Both conserved end residues are part of each CDR3. Fields, in order: clone size, J gene, V gene, D gene, CDR3 protein, CDR3 DNA. The D gene is left open where the match is weak. Part of the rows lack a size; the others show once, few, many or a class for expanded clones.

- TRBJ1-1 TRBV2 - CASERANTEAFF TGTGCCAGCGAGCGGGCGAACACTGAAGCTTTCTTT
- TRBJ1-1 TRBV7-9 - CASSSTAEAFF TGTGCCAGCAGCTCGACAGCAGAAGCTTTCTTT
- TRBJ2-2 TRBV18 - CASSPARVLTGELFF TGTGCCAGCTCACCTGCTCGGGTCCTCACCGGGGAGCTGTTTTTT
- TRBJ1-5 TRBV6-2/TRBV6-3 - CASSTVRGGNQPQHF TGTGCCAGCAGCACGGTCCGGGGGGGCAATCAGCCCCAGCATTTT
- TRBJ1-1 TRBV19 TRBD1 CASSPRDRGRSNTEAFF TGTGCCAGTAGTCCCAGGGACAGAGGGAGGTCCAACACTGAAGCTTTCTTT
- TRBJ2-5 TRBV6-5 TRBD2 CASSYSWGGETQYF TGTGCCAGCAGTTACTCGTGGGGGGGTGAGACCCAGTACTTC
- TRBJ2-1 TRBV5-4 TRBD2 CASSGLRSGRSYNEQFF TGTGCCAGCAGCGGTCTGAGGAGCGGGAGGTCCTACAATGAGCAGTTCTTC
large TRBJ1-5 TRBV6-5 - CASSYSDRNQPQHF TGTGCCAGCAGTTACTCTGACAGGAATCAGCCCCAGCATTTT
- TRBJ1-5 TRBV6-2/TRBV6-3 - CASSYSTGDSNQPQHF TGTGCCAGCAGTTACTCGACCGGAGATAGCAATCAGCCCCAGCATTTT
- TRBJ1-6 TRBV2 - CASSVRGMGSPLHF TGTGCCAGCAGTGTGCGAGGGATGGGTTCACCCCTCCACTTT
- TRBJ1-2 TRBV21-1 - CARTPGQGSGYGYTF TGTGCCAGGACACCGGGACAGGGCTCGGGCTATGGCTACACCTTC
- TRBJ1-5 TRBV30 - CAWSGGNQPQHF TGTGCCTGGAGCGGGGGCAATCAGCCCCAGCATTTT
- TRBJ1-1 TRBV6-4 - CASSLRGSGSGYTEAFF TGTGCCAGCAGTCTGAGGGGGTCAGGTAGCGGGTACACTGAAGCTTTCTTT
- TRBJ2-1 TRBV7-9 - CASSLVQGAYNEQFF TGTGCCAGCAGCTTAGTCCAGGGTGCGTACAATGAGCAGTTCTTC
- TRBJ1-1 TRBV6-6 - CASSYFSTEAFF TGTGCCAGCAGTTACTTTTCGACTGAAGCTTTCTTT
- TRBJ2-1 TRBV6-1 TRBD2 CASSEAPMAGGPRNEQFF TGTGCCAGCAGTGAAGCCCCAATGGCGGGAGGCCCCCGAAATGAGCAGTTCTTC
- TRBJ2-5 TRBV30 TRBD2 CAWSFGGEETQYF TGTGCCTGGAGTTTTGGGGGGGAAGAGACCCAGTACTTC
- TRBJ2-5 TRBV24-1 - CATSEYLGAEETQYF TGTGCCACCAGTGAGTATTTAGGGGCGGAAGAGACCCAGTACTTC
- TRBJ2-5 TRBV27 TRBD1 CASSLSNRQGASIEETQYF TGTGCCAGCAGTTTATCTAACCGACAGGGGGCGTCAATAGAAGAGACCCAGTACTTC
- TRBJ1-1 TRBV6-1 - CASSDAPPGHPNTEAFF TGTGCCAGCAGTGATGCCCCTCCGGGACACCCGAACACTGAAGCTTTCTTT
- TRBJ2-1 TRBV11-2 TRBD2 CASSPGSGRANEQFF TGTGCCAGCAGCCCCGGTAGCGGGAGGGCCAATGAGCAGTTCTTC
- TRBJ2-2 TRBV5-1 TRBD1 CASTGTGNTGELFF TGCGCCAGCACCGGGACAGGGAACACCGGGGAGCTGTTTTTT
- TRBJ1-1 TRBV28 - CASRAGGLDTEAFF TGTGCCAGCAGGGCTGGGGGCCTAGACACTGAAGCTTTCTTT
- TRBJ2-2 TRBV7-2 - CASSQTAGVIAGELFF TGTGCCAGCAGCCAGACAGCAGGGGTAATCGCCGGGGAGCTGTTTTTT
- TRBJ1-1 TRBV6-5 TRBD1 CASSSQGANTEAFF TGTGCCAGCAGTTCACAGGGGGCGAACACTGAAGCTTTCTTT
- TRBJ1-1 TRBV5-1 - CASSPTTVRTEAFF TGCGCCAGCAGCCCAACGACAGTTCGCACTGAAGCTTTCTTT
- TRBJ1-4 TRBV6-1 - CASSESRREKLFF TGTGCCAGCAGTGAAAGTCGCAGGGAAAAACTGTTTTTT
- TRBJ1-2 TRBV6-5 TRBD1 CASSLTGGSLLGYTF TGTGCCAGCAGTTTGACAGGGGGGTCTCTTCTTGGCTACACCTTC
- TRBJ2-5 TRBV5-1 TRBD2 CASSLDLAGEQETQYF TGCGCCAGCAGCTTGGACCTAGCGGGGGAGCAAGAGACCCAGTACTTC
- TRBJ1-1 TRBV4-2 - CASSQDRQETEAFF TGTGCCAGCAGCCAAGATCGCCAGGAAACTGAAGCTTTCTTT
- TRBJ1-2 TRBV19 - CASTNRVTGYTF TGTGCCAGTACTAACAGGGTGACTGGCTACACCTTC
few TRBJ1-1 TRBV27 - CASSSDYRPEAFF TGTGCCAGCAGTTCGGACTATCGCCCTGAAGCTTTCTTT
few TRBJ1-2 TRBV25-1 - CASSEPDTNYGYTF TGTGCCAGCAGTGAACCGGACACGAACTATGGCTACACCTTC
- TRBJ1-6 TRBV6-5 - CASSPDRPSPLHF TGTGCCAGCAGCCCAGACAGACCCTCACCCCTCCACTTT
once TRBJ2-3 TRBV29-1 TRBD2 CSVEVTAGGVRTDTQYF TGCAGCGTTGAAGTAACGGCGGGAGGGGTCCGCACAGATACGCAGTATTTT
- TRBJ1-1 TRBV3-1/TRBV3-2 TRBD1 CASSLNPGGSTEAFF TGTGCCAGCAGCCTAAATCCAGGGGGATCCACTGAAGCTTTCTTT
few TRBJ2-1 TRBV15 - CATSRETLSSSYNEQFF TGTGCCACCAGCAGAGAGACACTCTCCAGCTCCTACAATGAGCAGTTCTTC
few TRBJ2-3 TRBV4-1 TRBD2 CASSAAWTSDTDTQYF TGCGCCAGCAGCGCTGCGTGGACTAGCGACACAGATACGCAGTATTTT
- TRBJ1-4 TRBV19 - CASSTYVGGSTNEKLFF TGTGCCAGTAGTACTTATGTCGGGGGGAGTACTAATGAAAAACTGTTTTTT
few TRBJ1-1 TRBV19 - CATRGNTEAFF TGTGCCACACGAGGGAACACTGAAGCTTTCTTT
- TRBJ2-3 TRBV5-1 - CASSLEGQGLDTQYF TGCGCCAGCAGCTTGGAGGGGCAGGGTTTAGATACGCAGTATTTT
- TRBJ1-1 TRBV6-5 - CASSYSRRGNTEAFF TGTGCCAGCAGTTACTCGAGGAGGGGGAACACTGAAGCTTTCTTT
- TRBJ1-3 TRBV18 - CASSLRTDSGNTIYF TGTGCCAGCTCACTCCGGACAGACTCTGGAAACACCATATATTTT